Given below is one T cell receptor beta chain in context. Its antigen is currently unknown. The cDNA was synthesized by means of template-switch 5'RACE, which was carried out with 10-nucleotide random UMIs. Sequencing runs each generated in excess of 190 million TCR-beta sequences derived from 15-18 subjects. TCRdb analysed the 5' RACE reads with MiXCR anew, one entry per CDR3 protein. This table holds more than 55,000 distinct CDR3 sequences, about 24% found once. This record belongs to a study of neurological immune-mediated disorders. General study findings and limits: Falling below healthy controls, multiple sclerosis showed the least TCR clonal expansion, while HTLV-1-associated myelopathy showed the most.

As for time point: technical triplicate 2. Source material was 2 million unsorted PBMCs, stored at -80 °C in RNAlater. The origin of this receptor is a man aged 55 to 70 with HTLV-1-associated myelopathy (HAM/TSP). Sequenced material: PBMCs.

The CDR3 sequence is CASSFLGEETQYF. As DNA, the CDR3 is TGCGCCAGCAGCTTCTTGGGGGAAGAGACCCAGTACTTC. V usage is TRBV5-1 and J usage is TRBJ2-5; TRBD1 or TRBD2 may be the D gene (5 bases each). V lost 2 bases and J lost 3, with 8 bases in between. CDR1 is SGHRS and CDR2 is YFSETQ in the germline V gene. This CDR3 region has 13 residues.